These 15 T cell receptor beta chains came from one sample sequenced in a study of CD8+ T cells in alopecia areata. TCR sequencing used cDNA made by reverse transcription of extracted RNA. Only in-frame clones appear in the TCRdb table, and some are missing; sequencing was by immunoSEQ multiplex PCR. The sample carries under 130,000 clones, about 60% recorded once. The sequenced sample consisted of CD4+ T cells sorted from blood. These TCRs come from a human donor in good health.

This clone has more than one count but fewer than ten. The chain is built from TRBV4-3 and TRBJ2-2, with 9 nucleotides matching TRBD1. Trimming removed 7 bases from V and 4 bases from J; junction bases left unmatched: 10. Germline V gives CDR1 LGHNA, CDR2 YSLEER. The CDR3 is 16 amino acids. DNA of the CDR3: TGCGCCAGCACCTTTACAGGGGGCGCGGGCACCGGGGAGCTGTTTTTT. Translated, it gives CASTFTGGAGTGELFF.

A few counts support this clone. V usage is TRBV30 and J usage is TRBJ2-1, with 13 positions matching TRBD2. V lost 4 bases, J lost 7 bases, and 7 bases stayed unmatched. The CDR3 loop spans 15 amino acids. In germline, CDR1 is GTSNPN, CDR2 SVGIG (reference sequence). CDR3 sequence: CAWKPGLAGMNEQFF. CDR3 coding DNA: TGTGCCTGGAAACCGGGACTAGCGGGGATGAATGAGCAGTTCTTC. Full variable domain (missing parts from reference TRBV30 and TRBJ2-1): SQTIHQWPATLVQPVGSPLSLECTVEGTSNPNLYWYRQAAGRGLQLLFYSVGIGQISSEVPQNLSASRPQDRQFILSSKKLLLSDSGFYLCAWKPGLAGMNEQFFGPGTRLTVL.

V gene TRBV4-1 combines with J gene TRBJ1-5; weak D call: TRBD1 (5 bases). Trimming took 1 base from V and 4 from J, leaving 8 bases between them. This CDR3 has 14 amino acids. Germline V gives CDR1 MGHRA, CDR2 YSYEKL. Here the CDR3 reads CASSQGGANQPQHF. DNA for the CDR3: TGCGCCAGCAGCCAAGGCGGGGCGAATCAGCCCCAGCATTTT.

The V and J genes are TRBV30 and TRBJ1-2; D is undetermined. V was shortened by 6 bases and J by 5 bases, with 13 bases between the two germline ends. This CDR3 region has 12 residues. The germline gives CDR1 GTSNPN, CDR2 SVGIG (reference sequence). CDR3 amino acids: CACMSSAYGYTF. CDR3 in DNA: TGTGCCTGTATGAGTTCTGCATATGGCTACACCTTC.

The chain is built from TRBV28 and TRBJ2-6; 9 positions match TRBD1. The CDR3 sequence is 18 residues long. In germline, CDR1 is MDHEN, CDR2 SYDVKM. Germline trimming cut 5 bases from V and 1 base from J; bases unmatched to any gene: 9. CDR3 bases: TGTGCCAGCAGTGGTTTGGGACAGGGAAAATCTGGGGCCAACGTCCTGACTTTC. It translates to CASSGLGQGKSGANVLTF.

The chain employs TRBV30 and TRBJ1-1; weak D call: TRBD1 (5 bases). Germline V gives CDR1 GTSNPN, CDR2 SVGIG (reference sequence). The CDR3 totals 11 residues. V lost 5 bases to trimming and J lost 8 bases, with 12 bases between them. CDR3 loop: CAWGDSGEAFF. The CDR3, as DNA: TGTGCCTGGGGCGACAGCGGGGAAGCTTTCTTT.

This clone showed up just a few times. The CDR3 DNA sequence: TGTGCCACCCCATGGGGCCGCCTCGGGGAGCTGTTTTTT. This gives the protein CATPWGRLGELFF. The V and J genes are TRBV28 and TRBJ2-2; perhaps TRBD1 as D (5 bases). The CDR3 has 13 residues. V lost 10 bases and J 7 bases, leaving 16 bases between the germline ends. The germline gives CDR1 MDHEN, CDR2 SYDVKM.

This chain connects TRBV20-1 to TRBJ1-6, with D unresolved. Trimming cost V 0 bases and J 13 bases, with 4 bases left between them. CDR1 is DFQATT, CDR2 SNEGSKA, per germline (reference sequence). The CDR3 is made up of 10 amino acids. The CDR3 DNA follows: TGCAGTGCTAGAGATTGCCCCCTCCACTTT. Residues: CSARDCPLHF.

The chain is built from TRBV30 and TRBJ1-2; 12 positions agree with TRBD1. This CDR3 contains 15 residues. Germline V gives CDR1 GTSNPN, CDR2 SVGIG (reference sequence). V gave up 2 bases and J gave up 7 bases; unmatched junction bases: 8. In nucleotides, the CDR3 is TGTGCCTGGAGTATACACGGGACAGGGGGCTCTGGCTACACCTTC. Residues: CAWSIHGTGGSGYTF.

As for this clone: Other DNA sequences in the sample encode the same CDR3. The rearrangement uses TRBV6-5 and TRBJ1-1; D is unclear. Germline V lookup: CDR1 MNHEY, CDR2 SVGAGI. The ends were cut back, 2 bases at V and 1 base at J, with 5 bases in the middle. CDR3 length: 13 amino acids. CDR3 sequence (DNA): TGTGCCAGCAGTTACGGGAGGAACACTGAAGCTTTCTTT. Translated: CASSYGRNTEAFF.

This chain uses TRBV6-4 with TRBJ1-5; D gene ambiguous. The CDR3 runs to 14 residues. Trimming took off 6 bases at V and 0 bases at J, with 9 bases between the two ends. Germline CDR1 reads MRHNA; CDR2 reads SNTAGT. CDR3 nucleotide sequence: TGTGCCAGCAGCTTTAGTTATAGCAATCAGCCCCAGCATTTT. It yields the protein CASSFSYSNQPQHF.

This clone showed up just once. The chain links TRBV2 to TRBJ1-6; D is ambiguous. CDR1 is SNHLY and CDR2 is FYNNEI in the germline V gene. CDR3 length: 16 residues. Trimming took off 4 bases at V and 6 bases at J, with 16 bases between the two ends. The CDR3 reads CASSAKGQAINSPLHF. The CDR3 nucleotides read TGTGCCAGCAGTGCGAAAGGTCAGGCCATTAATTCACCCCTCCACTTT.

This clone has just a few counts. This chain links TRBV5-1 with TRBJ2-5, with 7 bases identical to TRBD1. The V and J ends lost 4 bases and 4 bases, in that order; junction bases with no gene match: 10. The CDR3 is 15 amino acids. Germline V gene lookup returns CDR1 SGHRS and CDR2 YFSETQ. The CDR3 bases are TGCGCCAGCAGCACAGCGGTACAGGGGACAGAGACCCAGTACTTC. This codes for CASSTAVQGTETQYF.

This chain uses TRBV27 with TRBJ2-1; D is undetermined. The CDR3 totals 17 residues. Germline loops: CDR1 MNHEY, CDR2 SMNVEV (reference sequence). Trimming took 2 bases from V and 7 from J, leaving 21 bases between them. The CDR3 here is CASSLATFRGPRNEQFF. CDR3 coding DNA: TGTGCCAGCAGTTTAGCGACCTTCCGTGGGCCACGGAATGAGCAGTTCTTC.

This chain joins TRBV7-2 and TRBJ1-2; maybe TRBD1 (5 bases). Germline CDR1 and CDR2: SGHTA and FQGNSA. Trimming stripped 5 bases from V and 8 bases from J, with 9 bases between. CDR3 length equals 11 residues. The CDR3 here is CASSRGIGYTF. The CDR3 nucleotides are TGTGCCAGCAGCCGGGGGATCGGCTACACCTTC.